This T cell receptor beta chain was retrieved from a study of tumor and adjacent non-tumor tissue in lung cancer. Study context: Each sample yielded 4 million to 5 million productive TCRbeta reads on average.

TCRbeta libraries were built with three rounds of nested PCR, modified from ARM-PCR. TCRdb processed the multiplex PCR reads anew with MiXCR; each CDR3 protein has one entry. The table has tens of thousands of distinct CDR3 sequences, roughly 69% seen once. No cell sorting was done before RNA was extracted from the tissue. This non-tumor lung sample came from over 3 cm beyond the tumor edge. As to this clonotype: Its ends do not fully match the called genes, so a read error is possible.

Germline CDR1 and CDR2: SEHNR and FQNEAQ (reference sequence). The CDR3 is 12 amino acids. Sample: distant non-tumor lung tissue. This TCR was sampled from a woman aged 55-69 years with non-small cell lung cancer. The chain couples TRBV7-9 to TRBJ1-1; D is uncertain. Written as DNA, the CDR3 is TGTGCCTGCAGCTTTGGCCCCTCACAGGCTTTCTTT. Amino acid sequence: CACSFGPSQAFF.